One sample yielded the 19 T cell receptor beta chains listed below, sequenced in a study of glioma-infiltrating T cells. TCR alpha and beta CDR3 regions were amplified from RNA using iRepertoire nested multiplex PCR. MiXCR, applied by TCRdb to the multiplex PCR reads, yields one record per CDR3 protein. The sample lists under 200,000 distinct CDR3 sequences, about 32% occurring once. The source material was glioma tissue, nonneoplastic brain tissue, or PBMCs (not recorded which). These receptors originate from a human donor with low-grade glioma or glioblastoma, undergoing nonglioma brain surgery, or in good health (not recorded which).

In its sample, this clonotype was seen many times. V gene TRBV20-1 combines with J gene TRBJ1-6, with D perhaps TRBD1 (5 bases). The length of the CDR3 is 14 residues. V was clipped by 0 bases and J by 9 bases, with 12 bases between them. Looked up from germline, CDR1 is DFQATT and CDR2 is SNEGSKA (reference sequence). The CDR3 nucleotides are TGCAGTGCTAGAGATATTCAGGGTCTTTCACCCCTCCACTTT. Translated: CSARDIQGLSPLHF.

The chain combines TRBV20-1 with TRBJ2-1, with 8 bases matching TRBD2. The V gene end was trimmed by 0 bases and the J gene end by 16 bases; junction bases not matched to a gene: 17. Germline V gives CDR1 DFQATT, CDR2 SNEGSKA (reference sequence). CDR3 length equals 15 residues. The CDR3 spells CSARDPGTSVGEYFF. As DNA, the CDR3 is TGCAGTGCTAGAGATCCCGGGACTAGTGTCGGTGAGTATTTCTTC.

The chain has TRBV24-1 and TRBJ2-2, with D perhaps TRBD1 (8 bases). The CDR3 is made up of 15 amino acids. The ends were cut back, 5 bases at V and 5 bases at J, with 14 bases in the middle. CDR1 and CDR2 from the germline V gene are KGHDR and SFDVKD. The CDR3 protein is CATSVTGGGTGELFF. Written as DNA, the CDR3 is TGTGCCACCAGTGTCACAGGGGGGGGAACCGGGGAGCTGTTTTTT.

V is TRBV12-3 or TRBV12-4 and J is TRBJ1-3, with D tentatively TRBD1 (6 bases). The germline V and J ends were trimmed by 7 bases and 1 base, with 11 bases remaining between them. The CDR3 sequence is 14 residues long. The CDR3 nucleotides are TGTGCCAGCACCAGGGGACTTTCTGGAAACACCATATATTTT. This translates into CASTRGLSGNTIYF.

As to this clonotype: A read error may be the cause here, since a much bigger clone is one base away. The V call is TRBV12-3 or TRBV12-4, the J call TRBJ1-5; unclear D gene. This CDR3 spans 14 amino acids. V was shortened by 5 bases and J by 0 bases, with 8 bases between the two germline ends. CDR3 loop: CASSQVDSNQPQHF. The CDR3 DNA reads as TGTGCCAGCAGTCAGGTAGATAGCAATCAGCCCCAGCATTTT.

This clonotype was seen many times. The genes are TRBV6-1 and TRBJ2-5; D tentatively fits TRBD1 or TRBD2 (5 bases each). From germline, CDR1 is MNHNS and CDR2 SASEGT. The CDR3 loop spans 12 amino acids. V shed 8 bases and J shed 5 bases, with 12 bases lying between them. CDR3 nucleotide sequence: TGTGCCAGCGGTGGGGGTGCTGAGACCCAGTACTTC. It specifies CASGGGAETQYF.

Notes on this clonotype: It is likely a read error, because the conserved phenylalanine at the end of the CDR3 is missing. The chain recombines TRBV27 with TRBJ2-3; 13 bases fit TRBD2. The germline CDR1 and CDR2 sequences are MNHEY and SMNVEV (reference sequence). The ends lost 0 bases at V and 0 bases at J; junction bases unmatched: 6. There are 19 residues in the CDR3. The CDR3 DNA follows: TGTGCCAGCAGTTTATCGTTACTAGCGGGAGGGTCTAGCACAGATACGCAGTATCTT. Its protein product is CASSLSLLAGGSSTDTQYL.

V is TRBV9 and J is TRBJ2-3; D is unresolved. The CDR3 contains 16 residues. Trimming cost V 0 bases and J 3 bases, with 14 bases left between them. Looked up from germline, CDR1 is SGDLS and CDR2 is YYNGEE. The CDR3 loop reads CASSVGPRPGTDTQYF. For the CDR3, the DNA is TGTGCCAGCAGCGTAGGCCCCCGCCCTGGGACAGATACGCAGTATTTT.

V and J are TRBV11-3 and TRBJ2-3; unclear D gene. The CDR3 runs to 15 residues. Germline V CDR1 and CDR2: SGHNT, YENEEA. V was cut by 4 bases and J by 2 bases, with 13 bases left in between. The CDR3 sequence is CASSSFDGDTDTQYF. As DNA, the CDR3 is TGTGCCAGCAGCTCTTTCGATGGGGACACAGATACGCAGTATTTT.

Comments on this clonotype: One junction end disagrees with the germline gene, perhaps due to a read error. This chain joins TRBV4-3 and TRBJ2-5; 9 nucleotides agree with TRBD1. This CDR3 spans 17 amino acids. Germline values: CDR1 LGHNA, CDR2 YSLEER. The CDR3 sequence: CASIQEVGQGSGETQYF. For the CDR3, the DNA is TGCGCCAGCATCCAAGAAGTAGGACAGGGGTCTGGGGAGACCCAGTACTTC.

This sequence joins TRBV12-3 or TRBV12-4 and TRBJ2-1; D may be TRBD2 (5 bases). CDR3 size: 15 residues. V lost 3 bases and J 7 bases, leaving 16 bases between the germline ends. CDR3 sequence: CASSFGLGVRNEQFF. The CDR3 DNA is TGTGCCAGCAGTTTCGGACTTGGGGTTAGGAATGAGCAGTTCTTC.

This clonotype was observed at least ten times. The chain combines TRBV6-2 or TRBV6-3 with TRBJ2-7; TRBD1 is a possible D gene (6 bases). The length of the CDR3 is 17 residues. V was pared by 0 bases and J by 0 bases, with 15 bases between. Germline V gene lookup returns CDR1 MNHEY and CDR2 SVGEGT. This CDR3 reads CASSYSPTGSSSYEQYF. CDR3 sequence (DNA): TGTGCCAGCAGTTACTCCCCGACAGGATCCAGCTCCTACGAGCAGTACTTC.

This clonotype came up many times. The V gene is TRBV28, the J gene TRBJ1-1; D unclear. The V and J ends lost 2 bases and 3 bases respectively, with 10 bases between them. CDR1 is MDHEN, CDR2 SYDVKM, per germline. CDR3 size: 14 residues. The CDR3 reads CASSLRWLDTEAFF. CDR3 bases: TGTGCCAGCAGTTTAAGGTGGTTGGACACTGAAGCTTTCTTT.

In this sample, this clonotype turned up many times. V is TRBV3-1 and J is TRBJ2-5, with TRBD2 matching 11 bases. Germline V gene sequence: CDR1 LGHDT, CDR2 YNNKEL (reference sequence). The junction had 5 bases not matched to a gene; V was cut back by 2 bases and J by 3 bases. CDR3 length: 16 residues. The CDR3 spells CASSQPGTSGKETQYF. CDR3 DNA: TGTGCCAGCAGCCAACCCGGGACTAGCGGAAAAGAGACCCAGTACTTC.

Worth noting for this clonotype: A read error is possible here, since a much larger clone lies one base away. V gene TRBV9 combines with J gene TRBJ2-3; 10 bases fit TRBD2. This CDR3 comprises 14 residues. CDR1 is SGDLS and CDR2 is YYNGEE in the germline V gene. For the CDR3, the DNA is TGTGCCAGCAGCAGACTAGCGGGCACAGATAGGCAGTATTTT. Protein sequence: CASSRLAGTDRQYF.

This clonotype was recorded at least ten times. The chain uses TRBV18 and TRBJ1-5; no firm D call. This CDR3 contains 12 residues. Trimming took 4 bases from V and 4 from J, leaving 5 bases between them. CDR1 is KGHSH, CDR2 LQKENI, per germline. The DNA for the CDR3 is TGTGCCAGCTCACAGGGTAATCAGCCCCAGCATTTT. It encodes CASSQGNQPQHF.

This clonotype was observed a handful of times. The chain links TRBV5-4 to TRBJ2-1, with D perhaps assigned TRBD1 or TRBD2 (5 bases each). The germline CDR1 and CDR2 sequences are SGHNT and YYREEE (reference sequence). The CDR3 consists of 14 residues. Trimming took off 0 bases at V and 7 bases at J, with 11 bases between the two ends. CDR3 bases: TGTGCCAGCAGCTTGGAAACTTGGGGGAATGAGCAGTTCTTC. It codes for CASSLETWGNEQFF.

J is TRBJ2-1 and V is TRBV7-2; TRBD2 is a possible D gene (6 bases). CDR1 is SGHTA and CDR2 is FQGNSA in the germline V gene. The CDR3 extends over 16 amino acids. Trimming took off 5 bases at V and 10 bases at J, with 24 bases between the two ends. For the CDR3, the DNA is TGTGCCAGCAGCCCTACTTGGGCGGGAATGACCTACGAGCAGTTCTTC. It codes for CASSPTWAGMTYEQFF.

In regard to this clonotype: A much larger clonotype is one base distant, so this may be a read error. For the CDR3, the DNA is TGCAGTGCTAGAGACCACGACGGACTAGCGGGAGGGTGGAACACAGATACGAAGTATTTT. Translated: CSARDHDGLAGGWNTDTKYF. The chain links TRBV20-1 to TRBJ2-3; TRBD2 matches 15 bases. The CDR3 is 20 residues long. Germline CDR1 and CDR2: DFQATT and SNEGSKA (reference sequence).